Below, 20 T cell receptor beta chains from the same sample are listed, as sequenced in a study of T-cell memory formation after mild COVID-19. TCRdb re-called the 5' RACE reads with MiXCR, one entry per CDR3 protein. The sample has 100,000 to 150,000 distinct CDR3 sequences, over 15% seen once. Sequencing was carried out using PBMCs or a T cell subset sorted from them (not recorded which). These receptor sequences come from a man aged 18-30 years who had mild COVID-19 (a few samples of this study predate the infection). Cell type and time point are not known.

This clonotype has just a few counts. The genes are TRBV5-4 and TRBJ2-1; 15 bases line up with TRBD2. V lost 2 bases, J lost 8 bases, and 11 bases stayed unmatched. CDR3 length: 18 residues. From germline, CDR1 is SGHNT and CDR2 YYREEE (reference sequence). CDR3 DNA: TGTGCCAGCAGCTTTCGTGGACTAGCGGGGGGGCGGGCCCATGAGCAGTTCTTC. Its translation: CASSFRGLAGGRAHEQFF.

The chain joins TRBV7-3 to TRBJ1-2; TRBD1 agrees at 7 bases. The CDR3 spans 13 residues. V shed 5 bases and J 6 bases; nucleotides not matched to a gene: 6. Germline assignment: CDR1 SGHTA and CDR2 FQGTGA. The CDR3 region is CASSPRQGHGYTF. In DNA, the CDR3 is TGTGCCAGCAGCCCCCGACAGGGACATGGCTACACCTTC. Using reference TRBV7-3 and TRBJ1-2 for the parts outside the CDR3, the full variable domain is GAGVSQTPSNKVTEKGKYVELRCDPISGHTALYWYRQSLGQGPEFLIYFQGTGAADDSGLPNDRFFAVRPEGSVSTLKIQRTERGDSAVYLCASSPRQGHGYTFGSGTRLTVV.

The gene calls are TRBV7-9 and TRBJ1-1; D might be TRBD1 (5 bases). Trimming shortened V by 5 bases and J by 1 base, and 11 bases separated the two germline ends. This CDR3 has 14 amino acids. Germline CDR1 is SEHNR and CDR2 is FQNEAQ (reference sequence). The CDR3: CASSPSGGNTEAFF. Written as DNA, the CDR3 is TGTGCCAGCAGCCCTTCGGGGGGGAACACTGAAGCTTTCTTT.

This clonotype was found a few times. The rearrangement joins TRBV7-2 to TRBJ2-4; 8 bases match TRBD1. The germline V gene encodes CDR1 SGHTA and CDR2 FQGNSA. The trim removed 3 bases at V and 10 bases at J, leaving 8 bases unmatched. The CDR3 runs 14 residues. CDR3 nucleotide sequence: TGTGCCAGCAGCTTTAGCGGACAGGGTGAAATTCAGTACTTC. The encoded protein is CASSFSGQGEIQYF. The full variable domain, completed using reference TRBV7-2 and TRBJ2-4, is GAGVSQSPSNKVTEKGKDVELRCDPISGHTALYWYRQSLGQGLEFLIYFQGNSAPDKSGLPSDRFSAERTGGSVSTLTIQRTQQEDSAVYLCASSFSGQGEIQYFGAGTRLSVL.

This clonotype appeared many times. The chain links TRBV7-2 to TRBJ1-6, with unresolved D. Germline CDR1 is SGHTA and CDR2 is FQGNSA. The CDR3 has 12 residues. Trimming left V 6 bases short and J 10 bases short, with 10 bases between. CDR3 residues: CASRAQGSPLHF. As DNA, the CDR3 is TGTGCCAGCAGAGCGCAAGGGTCACCCCTCCACTTT. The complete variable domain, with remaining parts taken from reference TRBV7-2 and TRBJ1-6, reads GAGVSQSPSNKVTEKGKDVELRCDPISGHTALYWYRQSLGQGLEFLIYFQGNSAPDKSGLPSDRFSAERTGGSVSTLTIQRTQQEDSAVYLCASRAQGSPLHFGNGTRLTVT.

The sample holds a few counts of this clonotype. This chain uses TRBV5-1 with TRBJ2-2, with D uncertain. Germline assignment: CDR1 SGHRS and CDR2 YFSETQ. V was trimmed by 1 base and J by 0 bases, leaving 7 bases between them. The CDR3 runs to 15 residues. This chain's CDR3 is CASSLLSSNTGELFF. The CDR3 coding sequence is TGCGCCAGCAGCTTGCTCAGTTCGAACACCGGGGAGCTGTTTTTT.

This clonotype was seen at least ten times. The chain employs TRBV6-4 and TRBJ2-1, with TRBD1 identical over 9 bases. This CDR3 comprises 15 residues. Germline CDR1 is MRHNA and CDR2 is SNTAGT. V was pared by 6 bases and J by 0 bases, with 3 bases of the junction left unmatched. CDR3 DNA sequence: TGTGCCAGCAGCCTGACAGGGGGCTCCTACAATGAGCAGTTCTTC. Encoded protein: CASSLTGGSYNEQFF.

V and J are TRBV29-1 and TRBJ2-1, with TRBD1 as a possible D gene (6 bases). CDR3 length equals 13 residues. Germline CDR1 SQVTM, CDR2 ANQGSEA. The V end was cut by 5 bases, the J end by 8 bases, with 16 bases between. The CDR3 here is CSVQRQAGDEQFF. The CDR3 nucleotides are TGCAGCGTTCAACGACAGGCCGGGGATGAGCAGTTCTTC.

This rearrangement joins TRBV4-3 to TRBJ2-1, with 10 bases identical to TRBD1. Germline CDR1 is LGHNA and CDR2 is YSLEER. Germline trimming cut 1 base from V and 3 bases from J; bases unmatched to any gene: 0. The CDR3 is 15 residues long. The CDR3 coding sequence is TGCGCCAGCAGCCAAGGGACAGGGGGCTACAATGAGCAGTTCTTC. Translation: CASSQGTGGYNEQFF.

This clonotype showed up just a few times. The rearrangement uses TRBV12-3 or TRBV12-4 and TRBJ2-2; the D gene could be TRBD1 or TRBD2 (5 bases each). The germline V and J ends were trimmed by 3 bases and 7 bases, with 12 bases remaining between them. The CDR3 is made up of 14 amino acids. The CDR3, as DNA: TGTGCCAGCAGTTTTGAAGGGACGGGCGGGGAGCTGTTTTTT. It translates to CASSFEGTGGELFF.

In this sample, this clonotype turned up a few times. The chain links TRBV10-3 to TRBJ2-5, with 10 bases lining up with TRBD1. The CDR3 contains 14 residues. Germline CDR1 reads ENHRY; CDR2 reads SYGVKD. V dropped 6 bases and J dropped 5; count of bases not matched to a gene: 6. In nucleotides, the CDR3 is TGTGCCATCAGCCCCGGACAGGGGGACGAGACCCAGTACTTC. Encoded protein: CAISPGQGDETQYF.

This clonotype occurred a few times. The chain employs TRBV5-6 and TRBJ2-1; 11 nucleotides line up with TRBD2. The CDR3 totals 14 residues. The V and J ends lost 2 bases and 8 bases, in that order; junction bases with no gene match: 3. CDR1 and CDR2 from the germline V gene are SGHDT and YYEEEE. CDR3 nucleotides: TGTGCCAGCAGCTTTAGCGGGGGGGCCCATGAGCAGTTCTTC. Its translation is CASSFSGGAHEQFF.

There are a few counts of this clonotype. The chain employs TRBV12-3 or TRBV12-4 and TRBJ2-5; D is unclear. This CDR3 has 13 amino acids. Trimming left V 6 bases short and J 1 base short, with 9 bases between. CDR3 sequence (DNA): TGTGCCAGCAGCACACAGATCCAAGAGACCCAGTACTTC. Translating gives CASSTQIQETQYF.

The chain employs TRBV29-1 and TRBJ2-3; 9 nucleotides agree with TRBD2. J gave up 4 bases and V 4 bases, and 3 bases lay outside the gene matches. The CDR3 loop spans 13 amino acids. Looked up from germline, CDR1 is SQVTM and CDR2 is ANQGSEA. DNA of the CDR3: TGCAGCGTTGGGGGCGGGGGGGCAGATACGCAGTATTTT. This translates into CSVGGGGADTQYF.

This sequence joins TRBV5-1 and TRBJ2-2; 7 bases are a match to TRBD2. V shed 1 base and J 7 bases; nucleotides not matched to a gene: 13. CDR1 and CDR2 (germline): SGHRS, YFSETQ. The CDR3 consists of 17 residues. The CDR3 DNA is TGCGCCAGCAGCTTGCTCTCTCGCCGGGGAGGGATCGGGGAGCTGTTTTTT. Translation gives CASSLLSRRGGIGELFF.

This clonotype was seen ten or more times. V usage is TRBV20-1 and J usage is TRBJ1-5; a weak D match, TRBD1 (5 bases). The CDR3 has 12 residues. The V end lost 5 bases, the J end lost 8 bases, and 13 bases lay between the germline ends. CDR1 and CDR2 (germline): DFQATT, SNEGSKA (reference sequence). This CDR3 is CSADHPGEPQHF. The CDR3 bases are TGCAGTGCTGACCACCCGGGGGAGCCCCAGCATTTT.

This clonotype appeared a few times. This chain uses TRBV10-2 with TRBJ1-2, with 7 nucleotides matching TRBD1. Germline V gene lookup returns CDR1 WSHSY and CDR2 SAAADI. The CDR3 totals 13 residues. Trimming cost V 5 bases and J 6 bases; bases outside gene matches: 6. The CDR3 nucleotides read TGCGCCAGCAGTTTGACAGGGACGGATGGCTACACCTTC. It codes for CASSLTGTDGYTF.

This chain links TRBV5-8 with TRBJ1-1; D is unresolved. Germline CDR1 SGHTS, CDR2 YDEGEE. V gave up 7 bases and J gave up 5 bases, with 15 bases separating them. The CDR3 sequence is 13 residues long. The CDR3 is CASPLAGSTEAFF. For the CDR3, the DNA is TGTGCCAGCCCATTAGCGGGCAGTACTGAAGCTTTCTTT.

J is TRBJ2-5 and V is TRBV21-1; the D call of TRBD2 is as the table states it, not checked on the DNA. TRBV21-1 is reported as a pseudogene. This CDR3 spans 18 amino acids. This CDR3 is CASSKAKSGLAPLENQYF. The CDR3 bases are TGTGCCAGCAGCAAGGCAAAGTCGGGACTAGCACCTCTAGAGAACCAGTACTTC.

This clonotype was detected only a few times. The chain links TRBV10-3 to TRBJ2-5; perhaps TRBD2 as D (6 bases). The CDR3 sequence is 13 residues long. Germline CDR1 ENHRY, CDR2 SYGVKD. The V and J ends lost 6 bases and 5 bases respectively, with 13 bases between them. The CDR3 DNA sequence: TGTGCCATCAGGGACCAGGCGGGGGAGACCCAGTACTTC. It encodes CAIRDQAGETQYF.